The sequence of this T cell receptor beta chain was determined in a study of cytomegalovirus exposure and HLA in healthy donors. Here immunoSEQ multiplex PCR was the method, and the copy in TCRdb shows in-frame clones only, minus some. Here the sample spans about 400,000 clones, 70% to 90% being singletons. With respect to this clone: Its target is not known. This sample includes further DNA sequences coding for the same CDR3.

From the 120-subject validation cohort, which was separate from the roughly 670-subject first cohort, the donors were drawn. Germline CDR1 is MDHEN and CDR2 is SYDVKM. The CDR3 spans 14 residues. V gave up 6 bases and J gave up 3 bases; unmatched junction bases: 5. Notes on the study in general: TCR beta chains numbering more than 150 were designated cytomegalovirus-associated. Among TCR sequences, most were rare, though some public TCRs appeared in many donors.

The chain carries TRBV28 and TRBJ2-3, with TRBD1 matching 8 bases. This receptor was taken from a woman in her late teens or twenties in good health and CMV-seronegative. Sequenced sample: PBMCs. The CDR3 loop is CASSPDRGTDTQYF. The CDR3 bases are TGTGCCAGCAGCCCCGACAGGGGAACAGATACGCAGTATTTT. Combining the CDR3 with reference TRBV28 and TRBJ2-3 gives the whole variable domain DVKVTQSSRYLVKRTGEKVFLECVQDMDHENMFWYRQDPGLGLRLIYFSYDVKMKEKGDIPEGYSVSREKKERFSLILESASTNQTSMYLCASSPDRGTDTQYFGPGTRLTVL.